These T cell receptor beta chains were read from a single sample in a study of cytomegalovirus exposure and HLA in healthy donors. Data came from immunoSEQ multiplex PCR; TCRdb stores just in-frame clones and leaves some out. The sample records over 100,000 clones, around four fifths being singletons. The sequenced sample consisted of PBMCs. The receptors shown here come from a man in his forties in good health and CMV-seronegative. Each CDR3 is given without its conserved first and last residue.

TRBJ2-6 | TRBV5-3 | ARSHGCSGANVLT
TRBJ1-1 | TRBV7-9 | ASSRLDRATEAF
TRBJ2-2 | TRBV5-5 | ASSSGDRGGAGELF
TRBJ2-3 | TRBV7-9 | ASSLPSAGPGTDTQY
TRBJ2-3 | TRBV7-8 | ASSAHGRTDTQY
TRBJ2-7 | TRBV25-1 | ASSLGVWYEQY
TRBJ2-5 | TRBV4-1 | ASSQARDGGKMAQY
TRBJ2-2 | TRBV4-1 | ASSQARDSQTGELF
TRBJ2-1 | TRBV5-1 | ASSFTIDRDAYFNEQF
TRBJ1-3 | TRBV29-1 | SGVVVGGSGNTIY
TRBJ2-5 | TRBV5-6 | ASSLPGLEETQY
TRBJ1-2 | TRBV7-2 | ASSLVRQGDGYT
TRBJ2-7 | TRBV9 | ASSLTGGGEQY
TRBJ1-2 | TRBV5-1 | ASSLSLDGYT
TRBJ1-1 | TRBV5-1 | ASSAGQQNTEAF
TRBJ2-7 | TRBV7-2 | ASSASSYEQY
TRBJ2-1 | TRBV9 | ASSPGTSGGVYNEQF
TRBJ1-6 | TRBV7-9 | SSSQRGGYLSNNSPLH
TRBJ1-2 | TRBV9 | ASSSSRGQFNYGYT
TRBJ2-1 | TRBV4-1 | ASSQDSGSSGYNEQF
TRBJ1-4 | TRBV6-5 | ASSYSAEGLEKLF
TRBJ1-2 | TRBV29-1 | SVLTGDYGYT
TRBJ1-5 | TRBV7-2 | ASSLDSSINQPQH
TRBJ2-7 | TRBV5-1 | ASSLRLGRPSEQY
TRBJ2-2 | TRBV9 | ASGQVDTGELF
TRBJ1-1 | TRBV9 | ASSGVEVPTEAF
TRBJ1-6 | TRBV7-3 | ASSLNGGSRNSPLH
TRBJ1-1 | TRBV7-8 | ASSLINSKNTEAF
TRBJ2-1 | TRBV6-4 | ASRTRRGGQGAHNEQF
TRBJ2-7 | TRBV5-1 | ASSLQPGGSYEQY
TRBJ2-1 | TRBV18 | ASSLGQIGPQEQF
TRBJ1-1 | TRBV29-1 | SVQVGGGTEAF
TRBJ1-1 | TRBV9 | ASSVVGGDNMNTEAF
TRBJ1-2 | TRBV5-6 | ASSRTGWHGYT
TRBJ2-5 | TRBV7-2 | ASSMDRGFQETQY
- | TRBV19 | ASSTRQGYEQY
TRBJ1-4 | TRBV6-6 | ASSTGGGAEKLF
TRBJ1-5 | TRBV4-2 | ASSPLQGQVENQPQH
TRBJ2-7 | TRBV5-6 | ASSSRDSREQY
TRBJ1-5 | TRBV11-2 | ASSLDRDNQPQH
TRBJ1-1 | TRBV11-2 | ASSLTGLNTEAF
TRBJ1-1 | TRBV10-3 | AIAGLLNTEAF
TRBJ1-4 | TRBV15 | ATSRVRQGGKLF
TRBJ2-1 | TRBV5-4 | ASSREGPNEQF
TRBJ2-3 | TRBV9 | ASSVVGSRDTQY
TRBJ2-5 | TRBV12-5 | ASGLSRAAETQY
TRBJ1-3 | TRBV7-2 | ASSPQGRNTIY
TRBJ2-7 | TRBV5-6 | ASSWTGLLSYEQY
TRBJ1-2 | TRBV19 | ATETGAGDLRGYT
TRBJ1-1 | TRBV5-6 | ASSLSYGRVNTEAF
TRBJ2-7 | TRBV5-1 | ASAGQGPSYEQY
TRBJ1-6 | TRBV5-1 | ASSPGQGAHSPLH
TRBJ1-5 | TRBV9 | ASSEREASSNQPQH
TRBJ2-7 | TRBV5-6 | ASSPGQSRAFEQY
TRBJ2-7 | TRBV4-3 | ASSQGLDSYYEQY